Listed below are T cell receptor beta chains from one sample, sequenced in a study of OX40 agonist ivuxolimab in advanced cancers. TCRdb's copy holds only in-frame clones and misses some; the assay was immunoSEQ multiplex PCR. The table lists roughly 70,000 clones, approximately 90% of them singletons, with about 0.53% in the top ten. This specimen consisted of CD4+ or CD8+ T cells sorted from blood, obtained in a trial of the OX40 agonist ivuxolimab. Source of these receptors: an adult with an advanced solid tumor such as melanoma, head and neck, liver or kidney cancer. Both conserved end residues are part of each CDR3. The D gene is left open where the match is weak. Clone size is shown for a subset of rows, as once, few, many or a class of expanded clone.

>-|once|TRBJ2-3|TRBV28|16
TGTGCCAGCAGCCCCCACCTGGCGGCATCCACAGATACGCAGTATTTT
CASSPHLAASTDTQYF
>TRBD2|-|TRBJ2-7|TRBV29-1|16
TGCAGCGTTGAAGAGGTCACGGCTAGCGGGAGTAACGAGCAGTACTTC
CSVEEVTASGSNEQYF
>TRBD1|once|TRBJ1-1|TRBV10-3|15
TGTGCCATCAGTGAGTCTACAGGGGTGAACACTGAAGCTTTCTTT
CAISESTGVNTEAFF
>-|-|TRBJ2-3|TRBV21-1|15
TGTGCCAGCAGCAAAGGGGTCAAAGGACCAGATACGCAGTATTTT
CASSKGVKGPDTQYF
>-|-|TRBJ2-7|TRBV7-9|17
TGTGCCAGCAGCTTAAAAGGGTCCGGGAGCGGAAGCTACGAGCAGTACTTC
CASSLKGSGSGSYEQYF
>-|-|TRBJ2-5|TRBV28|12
TGTGCCAGCTTAGGGCCTCCCGGGACCCAGTACTTC
CASLGPPGTQYF
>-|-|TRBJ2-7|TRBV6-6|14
TGTGCCAGCAGGATGGACGGGTTAACCTACGAGCAGTACTTC
CASRMDGLTYEQYF
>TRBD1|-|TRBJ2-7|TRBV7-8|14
TGTGCCAGCAGCTTCGACAGGGTCTCCTACGAGCAGTACTTC
CASSFDRVSYEQYF
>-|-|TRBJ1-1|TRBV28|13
TGTGCCAGCAGTTTGGGATGGCACACTGAAGCTTTCTTT
CASSLGWHTEAFF
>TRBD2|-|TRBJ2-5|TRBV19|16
TGTGCCAGTAGTACCGGACTAGCGGGACCTTTAGGGGGCCAGTACTTC
CASSTGLAGPLGGQYF
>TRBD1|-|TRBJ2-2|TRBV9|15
TGTGCCAGCAACCTACAGGGGGCAGGCACCGGGGAGCTGTTTTTT
CASNLQGAGTGELFF
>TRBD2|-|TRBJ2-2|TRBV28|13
TGTGCCATCCCTAGCGGCGGGCCCGGGGAGCTGTTTTTT
CAIPSGGPGELFF
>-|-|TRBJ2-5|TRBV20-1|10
TGCAGTGTGGACGGTGAGACCCAGTACTTC
CSVDGETQYF
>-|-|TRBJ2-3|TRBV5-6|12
TGTGCCAGCAGCCTGACCACAGATACGCAGTATTTT
CASSLTTDTQYF
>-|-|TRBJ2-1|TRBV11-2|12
TGTGCCAGCAGCTGGGGATCCAATGAGCAGTTCTTC
CASSWGSNEQFF
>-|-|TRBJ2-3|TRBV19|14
TGTGCCAGTAGTATAGGGGAAGGACCAGATACGCAGTATTTT
CASSIGEGPDTQYF
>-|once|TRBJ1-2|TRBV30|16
TGTGCCTGGAGCCCACAATCAGGGGCCCCAAACTATGGCTACACCTTC
CAWSPQSGAPNYGYTF
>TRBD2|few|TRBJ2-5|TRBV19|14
TGTGCCTGCAGGACTAGCGGGATCGGGGGGACCCAGTACTTC
CACRTSGIGGTQYF
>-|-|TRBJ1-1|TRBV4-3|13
TGCGCCAGCAGCCAAGAGGGCATAACTGAAGCTTTCTTT
CASSQEGITEAFF
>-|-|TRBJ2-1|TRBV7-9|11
TGTGCCAGCAGCCGGGCCCATGAGCAGTTCTTC
CASSRAHEQFF
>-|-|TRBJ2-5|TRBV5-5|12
TGTGCCAGCAGCCTACATGAAGAGACCCAGTACTTC
CASSLHEETQYF
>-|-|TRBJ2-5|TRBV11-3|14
TGTGCCAGCAGCTTAGCCGATTATCAAGAGACCCAGTACTTC
CASSLADYQETQYF
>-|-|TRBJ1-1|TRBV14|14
TGTGCCAGCAGCCGAAGACATCTGAACACTGAAGCTTTCTTT
CASSRRHLNTEAFF
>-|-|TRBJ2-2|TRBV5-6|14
TGTGCCAGCAGCTTGGGCGGGCTGGCCGGGGAGCTGTTTTTT
CASSLGGLAGELFF
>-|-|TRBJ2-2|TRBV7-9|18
TGTGCCAGCAGCTTAGCACCTGGGGGGTTTGGTTCTACCGGGGAGCTGTTTTTT
CASSLAPGGFGSTGELFF
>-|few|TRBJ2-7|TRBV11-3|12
TGTGCCAGCAGCTTAGATTTCTACGAGCAGTACTTC
CASSLDFYEQYF
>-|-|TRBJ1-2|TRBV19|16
TGTGCCAGTAGTATTATGTTGGGACCCGCTAACTATGGCTACACCTTC
CASSIMLGPANYGYTF
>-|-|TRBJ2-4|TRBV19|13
TGTGCCAGTAGTGGGTTAGCCAAAAACATTCAGTACTTC
CASSGLAKNIQYF
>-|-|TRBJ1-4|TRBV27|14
TGTGCCAGCAGTTTTACTGGGGGAGAGGGGGAACTGTTTTTT
CASSFTGGEGELFF
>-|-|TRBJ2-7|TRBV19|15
TGTGCCAGTAGTATAGATCTCTGGCGCAACTACGAGCAGTACTTC
CASSIDLWRNYEQYF
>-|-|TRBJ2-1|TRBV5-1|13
TGCGCCAGCAGCTTGGGGGTGGGTAATGAGCAGTTCTTC
CASSLGVGNEQFF
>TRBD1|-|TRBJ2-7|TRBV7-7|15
TGTGCTAGCAGCACCCCCGGGACAGGGTTCCACGAGCAGTACTTC
CASSTPGTGFHEQYF
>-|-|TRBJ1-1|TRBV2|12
TGTGCCAGCAGTGGACTGAACACTGAAGCTTTCTTT
CASSGLNTEAFF
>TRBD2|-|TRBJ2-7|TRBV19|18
TGTGCCAGTAGTATCTCGACTAGCGGGAGTCTCCCCTCCTACGAGCAGTACTTC
CASSISTSGSLPSYEQYF
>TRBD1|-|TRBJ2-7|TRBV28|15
TGTGCCAGCAGCCTCCCCGGGACAGGTGCCTACGAGCAGTACTTC
CASSLPGTGAYEQYF
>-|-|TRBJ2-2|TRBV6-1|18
TGTGCCAGCAGTGAAGTTGTAGGGGGAGGGAGGAACACCGGGGAGCTGTTTTTT
CASSEVVGGGRNTGELFF
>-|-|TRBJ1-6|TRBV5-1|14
TGCGCCAGCAGCTTGGACAGTGATAATTCACCCCTCCACTTT
CASSLDSDNSPLHF
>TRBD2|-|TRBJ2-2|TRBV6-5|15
TGTGCCAGCAGTAGACTAGCGGTTAACACCGGGGAGCTGTTTTTT
CASSRLAVNTGELFF
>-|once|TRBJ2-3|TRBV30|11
TGTGCCTGTACCCCGGGGGAGGTGCAGTATTTT
CACTPGEVQYF
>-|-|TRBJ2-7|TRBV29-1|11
TGCAGCGTTGAAAGGGGTTACGAGCAGTACTTC
CSVERGYEQYF